This note documents a single TCR beta chain sequence. The sample comes from a study of blood T cell repertoires in COVID-19. Study details: Acute-phase and convalescent COVID-19 samples originated in the United States, Italy and Spain. T cells, B-cell-depleted T cells, or PBMCs supplied cDNA or gDNA.

Using immunoSEQ multiplex PCR, the repertoire was profiled, and TCRdb retains in-frame clones only, with some absent. In the table there are 190,000 or so clones, roughly 86% of which are singletons. V shed 4 bases and J 2 bases; nucleotides not matched to a gene: 11. This CDR3 is built from 17 residues. Germline V gene data show CDR1 as SEHNR and CDR2 as FQNEAQ (reference sequence). This clonotype was sampled from a man in his forties or fifties with active or convalescent COVID-19. The chain has TRBV7-9 and TRBJ2-5, with 9 bases matching TRBD2. The sample was peripheral blood. Written as DNA, the CDR3 is TGTGCCAGCAGCTGGAGAGCGGGGGGACAGACACAAGAGACCCAGTACTTC. Amino acids: CASSWRAGGQTQETQYF.